This entry describes one T cell receptor beta chain. Its specificity is unknown. At about 310,000 cells each, triplicate sorts were carried out for each CD8+ T cell subset. CD45RO-CCR7+CD27+CD95- was the phenotype of naive CD8+ T cells. TRB cDNA was prepared as libraries by UMI-labeled 5' RACE. TCRdb re-called the 5' RACE reads and shows each CDR3 protein once, DNA omitted. The sample table includes roughly 130,000 distinct CDR3 sequences. This record belongs to a study of CXCR3-negative and CXCR3-positive naive CD8 T cells. Notes on the study in general: Compared with CXCR3-negative naive cells, CXCR3-positive naive cells showed more hydrophobic TRB CDR3s.

The germline gives CDR1 SGHVS, CDR2 FQNEAQ. The CDR3 is 15 residues long. Input material: naive CXCR3+ CD8+ T cells from blood. Stated subset: CD45RO-CCR7+CD27+CD95- naive CD8+ T cells expressing CXCR3 (TNR3+). V is TRBV7-8 and J is TRBJ2-5; the D gene TCRdb calls, TRBD1, cannot be checked with no DNA. The TCR sequence derives from a human donor in good health. Some clones in this sample may be carry-over from other donors' samples. CDR3 region: CASSRTGDSKETQYF. The full variable domain, in which reference TRBV7-8 and TRBJ2-5 provide the parts outside the CDR3, is GAGVSQSPRYKVAKRGQDVALRCDPISGHVSLFWYQQALGQGPEFLTYFQNEAQLDKSGLPSDRFFAERPEGSVSTLKIQRTQQEDSAVYLCASSRTGDSKETQYFGPGTRLLVL.